This T cell receptor beta chain was documented in a study of blood T cell repertoires in COVID-19. The method was immunoSEQ multiplex PCR; TCRdb's version includes in-frame clones alone and lacks a portion of them. The table lists 85,000 to 120,000 clones, about nine tenths of them singletons, with 5% to 6.5% in the top ten. CDR3 length equals 15 residues. Germline V gene lookup returns CDR1 SEHNR and CDR2 FQNEAQ (reference sequence). Trimming took off 1 base at V and 2 bases at J, with 11 bases between the two ends. The J gene is TRBJ2-5, the V gene TRBV7-9; D possibly corresponds to TRBD1 (5 bases). Source material: peripheral blood. This receptor was obtained from a woman in her forties or fifties with COVID-19, enrolled during active disease. The CDR3 sequence is CASSLVQGYQETQYF. Here the CDR3 DNA reads TGTGCCAGCAGCTTAGTCCAGGGTTATCAAGAGACCCAGTACTTC.